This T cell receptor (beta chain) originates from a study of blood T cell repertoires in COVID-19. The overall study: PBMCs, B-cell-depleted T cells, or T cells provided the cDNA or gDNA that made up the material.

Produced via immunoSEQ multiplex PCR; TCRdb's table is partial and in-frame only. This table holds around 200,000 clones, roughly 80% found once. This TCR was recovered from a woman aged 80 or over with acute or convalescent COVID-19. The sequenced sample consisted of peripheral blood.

The DNA for the CDR3 is TGTGCCAGCTCACCATTGAACTTCCAAGAGACCCAGTACTTC. This encodes CASSPLNFQETQYF. This chain connects TRBV18 to TRBJ2-5; no clear D. This CDR3 has 14 amino acids. The germline V gene encodes CDR1 KGHSH and CDR2 LQKENI. Trimming cost V 2 bases and J 1 base, with 8 bases left between them.